Below are 32 T cell receptor beta chains sequenced from a single sample in a study of T cell changes during pregnancy in multiple sclerosis. The repertoire was sequenced with immunoSEQ multiplex PCR; TCRdb's copy has only in-frame clones and lacks some. The sample consists of roughly 63,000 clones, about nine tenths of them appearing once. This specimen was peripheral blood, taken in the second trimester of pregnancy. The receptors derive from a female donor in good health, enrolled as a control in a pregnancy study.

The gene calls are TRBV7-9 and TRBJ2-4; the match to TRBD2 covers 8 bases. Germline V gene lookup returns CDR1 SEHNR and CDR2 FQNEAQ (reference sequence). The V segment lost 5 bases and the J segment 0 bases; nucleotides outside the gene matches: 6. The CDR3 sequence is 16 residues long. The CDR3 loop is CASSPRGGLAKNIQYF. The CDR3 DNA follows: TGTGCCAGCAGCCCACGGGGGGGGCTAGCCAAAAACATTCAGTACTTC.

This chain joins TRBV25-1 and TRBJ2-7, with a possible D match to TRBD1 (5 bases). This CDR3 contains 15 residues. Germline CDR1 reads MGHDK; CDR2 reads SYGVNS. V was trimmed by 1 base and J by 5 bases, leaving 15 bases between them. The CDR3 sequence: CASSELQDGGDEQYF. CDR3 DNA: TGTGCCAGCAGTGAATTACAGGACGGCGGCGACGAGCAGTACTTC.

The gene calls are TRBV5-1 and TRBJ2-7, with D maybe TRBD2 (5 bases). Trimming pared 0 bases from V and 3 bases from J, leaving 13 bases between. The CDR3 is made up of 15 amino acids. Germline values: CDR1 SGHRS, CDR2 YFSETQ. As DNA, the CDR3 is TGCGCCAGCAGCTTGGAGGCGGTCGGGGTCTACGAGCAGTACTTC. As protein: CASSLEAVGVYEQYF.

The chain couples TRBV2 to TRBJ2-1; TRBD1 agrees at 10 bases. The germline V gene has CDR1 SNHLY and CDR2 FYNNEI. The CDR3 runs 14 residues. The CDR3 is CAQVAGQGLGEQFF. The CDR3 DNA is TGTGCGCAAGTCGCGGGACAGGGGCTGGGTGAGCAGTTCTTC.

V gene TRBV28 combines with J gene TRBJ1-2; D uncertain. The CDR3 has 12 amino acids. Germline V lookup: CDR1 MDHEN, CDR2 SYDVKM. V shed 7 bases and J shed 4 bases, with 10 bases lying between them. The CDR3 sequence: CASKVGSYGYTF. CDR3 coding DNA: TGTGCCAGCAAGGTGGGGAGCTATGGCTACACCTTC.

V is TRBV7-8 and J is TRBJ1-5; D remains unclear. V lost 2 bases, J lost 3 bases, and 11 bases lay in between. CDR1 and CDR2 (germline): SGHVS, FQNEAQ. The CDR3 extends over 15 amino acids. The CDR3, as DNA: TGTGCCAGCAGCTTAACTGGGCTGGACAATCAGCCCCAGCATTTT. It translates to CASSLTGLDNQPQHF.

The chain links TRBV19 to TRBJ1-1; 11 nucleotides line up with TRBD1. Germline CDR1 reads LNHDA; CDR2 reads SQIVND (reference sequence). The length of the CDR3 is 20 residues. V dropped 5 bases and J dropped 3; count of bases not matched to a gene: 20. The CDR3 sequence is CASSPPAQDRGPLFDTEAFF. DNA for the CDR3: TGTGCCAGTAGTCCACCAGCACAGGACAGGGGGCCGTTGTTTGACACTGAAGCTTTCTTT.

This clone was seen a single time. This rearrangement joins TRBV6-1 to TRBJ2-1; tentative D call: TRBD2 (6 bases). Deletions cut 7 bases from V and 3 bases from J, with 16 bases between. The CDR3 runs to 15 residues. Per germline, CDR1 MNHNS and CDR2 SASEGT. CDR3 protein: CASNFIRLGYNEQFF. CDR3 DNA sequence: TGTGCCAGCAATTTTATAAGACTAGGCTACAATGAGCAGTTCTTC.

The V and J genes are TRBV5-1 and TRBJ2-2, with D tentatively TRBD1 (6 bases). V shed 0 bases and J shed 4 bases, with 10 bases lying between them. The germline V gene encodes CDR1 SGHRS and CDR2 YFSETQ. CDR3 length: 15 residues. DNA of the CDR3: TGCGCCAGCAGCTTGGTCACAGGGTTCACCGGGGAGCTGTTTTTT. Protein product: CASSLVTGFTGELFF. The whole variable domain, filled in from reference TRBV5-1 and TRBJ2-2, reads KAGVTQTPRYLIKTRGQQVTLSCSPISGHRSVSWYQQTPGQGLQFLFEYFSETQRNKGNFPGRFSGRQFSNSRSEMNVSTLELGDSALYLCASSLVTGFTGELFFGEGSRLTVL.

DNA of the CDR3: TGTGCCACCAGCGGGCGGGGGGGCCTTGATGAGCAGTTCTTC. Residues: CATSGRGGLDEQFF. This sequence joins TRBV15 and TRBJ2-1, with 9 nucleotides matching TRBD2. After removal of 5 bases from V and 8 bases from J, the junction contained 7 bases not matched to a gene. The germline V gene has CDR1 LNHNV and CDR2 YYDKDF (reference sequence). This CDR3 is 14 amino acids long.

CDR3 residues: CASSLAGTGTNEAFF. CDR3 nucleotides: TGTGCCAGCAGCTTGGCCGGGACAGGGACTAATGAAGCTTTCTTT. The chain is built from TRBV7-8 and TRBJ1-1, with TRBD1 identical over 9 bases. V gave up 3 bases and J gave up 7 bases; unmatched junction bases: 9. This CDR3 is 15 amino acids long. CDR1 is SGHVS and CDR2 is FQNEAQ in the germline V gene.

This sequence joins TRBV4-1 and TRBJ1-2; TRBD1 matches at 11 bases. V was pared by 1 base and J by 6 bases, with 4 bases of the junction left unmatched. The V gene's germline CDR1 is MGHRA and CDR2 YSYEKL. CDR3 length: 15 residues. The CDR3 DNA reads TGCGCCAGCAGCCAAGGGGGGACAGGGGGAGATGGCTACACCTTC. Protein product: CASSQGGTGGDGYTF.

A single count supports this clone. The rearrangement joins TRBV2 to TRBJ1-5, with D perhaps TRBD1 (6 bases). Germline V CDR1 and CDR2: SNHLY, FYNNEI. The CDR3 runs to 13 residues. The V and J ends lost 6 bases and 6 bases respectively, with 12 bases between them. The CDR3 DNA is TGTGCCAGCAGAACTCAGGGGTCTCAGCCCCAGCATTTT. Amino acids: CASRTQGSQPQHF.

The rearrangement joins TRBV28 to TRBJ1-1; TRBD1 might be the D (6 bases). V was clipped by 4 bases and J by 1 base, with 13 bases between them. Germline V CDR1 and CDR2: MDHEN, SYDVKM. There are 15 residues in the CDR3. The CDR3 coding sequence is TGTGCCAGCAGTTCGACGGGACATGGGAACACTGAAGCTTTCTTT. Amino acid sequence: CASSSTGHGNTEAFF.

This clone was recorded a few times. The rearrangement uses TRBV19 and TRBJ1-5; 7 bases agree with TRBD1. The CDR3 has 14 residues. V shed 5 bases and J 6 bases; nucleotides not matched to a gene: 7. Germline lookup yields CDR1 LNHDA and CDR2 SQIVND (reference sequence). The CDR3 loop is CASSPSQGGQPQHF. As DNA, the CDR3 is TGTGCCAGTAGTCCCTCCCAGGGGGGTCAGCCCCAGCATTTT.

This chain's CDR3 is CASRRGVEHRAFF. For the CDR3, the DNA is TGTGCCAGCCGACGGGGTGTTGAGCATCGGGCTTTCTTT. This sequence joins TRBV25-1 and TRBJ1-1; D not resolved. Between the trimmed V and J ends, which lost 8 bases and 11 bases, there was a span of 21 bases. Looked up from germline, CDR1 is MGHDK and CDR2 is SYGVNS. This CDR3 comprises 13 residues.

This rearrangement joins TRBV30 to TRBJ1-1, with 7 bases matching TRBD1. Germline V lookup: CDR1 GTSNPN, CDR2 SVGIG (reference sequence). CDR3 size: 14 residues. The V gene end was trimmed by 7 bases and the J gene end by 2 bases; junction bases not matched to a gene: 10. CDR3 loop: CASQPGQYNTEAFF. The CDR3 region has the DNA TGTGCCTCACAGCCGGGACAGTATAACACTGAAGCTTTCTTT.

In this sample, this clone turned up once. This sequence joins TRBV30 and TRBJ2-7; D unresolved. Per the germline V gene, CDR1 is GTSNPN and CDR2 is SVGIG (reference sequence). CDR3 length: 13 amino acids. With 2 bases removed from V and 5 bases from J, the gap between germline ends came to 13 bases. The CDR3 loop reads CAWSNLGYHEQYF. The DNA of the CDR3 is TGTGCCTGGAGTAACCTCGGGTACCACGAGCAGTACTTC.

The chain recombines TRBV5-1 with TRBJ2-7, with 7 bases identical to TRBD1. Trimming removed 4 bases from V and 0 bases from J; junction bases left unmatched: 7. CDR1 is SGHRS, CDR2 YFSETQ, per germline. The CDR3 extends over 15 amino acids. The CDR3 sequence is CASSLGQWSSYEQYF. The CDR3 nucleotides are TGCGCCAGCAGCCTGGGACAGTGGAGCTCCTACGAGCAGTACTTC.

This clone showed up just a few times. The rearrangement uses TRBV6-5 and TRBJ1-4; 10 bases line up with TRBD1. CDR1 and CDR2 from the germline V gene are MNHEY and SVGAGI. V lost 2 bases, J lost 8 bases, and 8 bases stayed unmatched. The CDR3 sequence is 16 residues long. The CDR3 nucleotides are TGTGCCAGCAGTTACCTAGGACAGGGGGATACGGAAAAACTGTTTTTT. It specifies CASSYLGQGDTEKLFF.

This clone was counted once. V and J are TRBV4-1 and TRBJ1-4; TRBD1 matches at 9 bases. CDR1 and CDR2 (germline): MGHRA, YSYEKL. The junction had 4 bases not matched to a gene; V was cut back by 2 bases and J by 6 bases. The CDR3 contains 15 residues. CDR3 residues: CASSQIDRGDEKLFF. The CDR3 region has the DNA TGCGCCAGCAGCCAAATCGACAGGGGGGATGAAAAACTGTTTTTT.

This chain uses TRBV5-1 with TRBJ1-5, with 7 bases fitting TRBD1. V lost 3 bases to trimming and J lost 5 bases; unmatched junction nucleotides: 5. CDR3 length: 14 residues. Germline values: CDR1 SGHRS, CDR2 YFSETQ. Here the CDR3 reads CASSSQGSYQPQHF. The CDR3 DNA reads as TGCGCCAGCAGCTCACAGGGGAGTTATCAGCCCCAGCATTTT.

V usage is TRBV10-3 and J usage is TRBJ2-7; TRBD2 matches at 14 bases. From germline, CDR1 is ENHRY and CDR2 SYGVKD. J was trimmed by 5 bases and V by 4 bases; bases with no gene match: 7. There are 16 residues in the CDR3. The CDR3 nucleotides read TGTGCCATCAGTGCGGGGACTAGCGGGAGATTCAACGAGCAGTACTTC. It is translated as CAISAGTSGRFNEQYF.

The J gene is TRBJ2-3, the V gene TRBV28; 16 bases are shared with TRBD2. V shed 3 bases and J 4 bases; nucleotides not matched to a gene: 7. Germline V gene sequence: CDR1 MDHEN, CDR2 SYDVKM. The CDR3 length is 18 residues. Written as DNA, the CDR3 is TGTGCCAGCAGTTTTCCGGGACTAGCGGGAGGGTTGTCAGATACGCAGTATTTT. Its translation: CASSFPGLAGGLSDTQYF.

The rearrangement uses TRBV27 and TRBJ2-5, with TRBD2 identical over 8 bases. The CDR3 length is 13 residues. The germline gives CDR1 MNHEY, CDR2 SMNVEV (reference sequence). J gave up 4 bases and V 5 bases, and 3 bases lay outside the gene matches. CDR3 sequence reads: CASSPGGAETQYF. In DNA form, the CDR3 reads TGTGCCAGCAGTCCGGGGGGGGCAGAGACCCAGTACTTC.

This sequence joins TRBV7-2 and TRBJ2-2, with 7 nucleotides matching TRBD1. V lost 3 bases and J lost 4; bases outside the gene matches: 2. CDR3 length: 14 amino acids. Germline V gene lookup returns CDR1 SGHTA and CDR2 FQGNSA. CDR3 nucleotide sequence: TGTGCCAGCAGCTTGACAGGGACCACCGGGGAGCTGTTTTTT. The encoded protein is CASSLTGTTGELFF.

The V call is TRBV6-4, the J call TRBJ2-3, with 8 bases aligning to TRBD2. From germline, CDR1 is MRHNA and CDR2 SNTAGT. V was pared by 0 bases and J by 1 base, with 0 bases of the junction left unmatched. The CDR3 spans 15 residues. The CDR3 loop is CASSDSSGGTDTQYF. Written as DNA, the CDR3 is TGTGCCAGCAGTGACTCTAGCGGGGGCACAGATACGCAGTATTTT.

This chain links TRBV19 with TRBJ2-6; a weak D match, TRBD2 (6 bases). CDR3 length: 16 residues. The germline V gene encodes CDR1 LNHDA and CDR2 SQIVND (reference sequence). V was clipped by 3 bases and J by 4 bases, with 13 bases between them. Written as DNA, the CDR3 is TGTGCCAGTAGTATCCTCCGGGAGACCGGGGCCAACGTCCTGACTTTC. Translated, it gives CASSILRETGANVLTF.

This clone was seen a few times. The chain combines TRBV6-4 with TRBJ2-1; 8 bases map to TRBD2. The germline gives CDR1 MRHNA, CDR2 SNTAGT. Trimming removed 0 bases from V and 2 bases from J; junction bases left unmatched: 3. The CDR3 length is 16 residues. CDR3 DNA: TGTGCCAGCAGTGACTCGAGCGGGGGACCCTACAATGAGCAGTTCTTC. It is translated as CASSDSSGGPYNEQFF.

The CDR3 region is CASKHRVVDGYTF. As DNA, the CDR3 is TGTGCCAGCAAGCACAGGGTGGTGGATGGCTACACCTTC. J is TRBJ1-2 and V is TRBV2, with D perhaps matching TRBD1 (6 bases). The CDR3 length is 13 residues. V shed 7 bases and J shed 6 bases, with 15 bases lying between them. CDR1 is SNHLY, CDR2 FYNNEI, per germline.

The chain recombines TRBV27 with TRBJ1-5; no firm D call. Trimming took 5 bases from V and 0 from J, leaving 5 bases between them. The CDR3 runs 13 residues. The germline CDR1 and CDR2 sequences are MNHEY and SMNVEV (reference sequence). Here the CDR3 reads CASSRGSNQPQHF. The DNA for the CDR3 is TGTGCCAGCAGTCGCGGTAGCAATCAGCCCCAGCATTTT.

The chain links TRBV6-4 to TRBJ2-2; the D is unclear. Between the trimmed V and J ends, which lost 3 bases and 0 bases, there was a span of 8 bases. Germline CDR1 is MRHNA and CDR2 is SNTAGT. The CDR3 sequence is 15 residues long. The CDR3 is CASSEEVANTGELFF. In nucleotides, the CDR3 is TGTGCCAGCAGTGAAGAGGTAGCGAACACCGGGGAGCTGTTTTTT.